The entry below describes one T cell receptor (beta chain). Its antigen remains unknown. Germline CDR1 SGDLS, CDR2 YYNGEE. This CDR3 has 13 amino acids. The study ran its PCR with 60 Vbeta and 13 Jbeta primers. Clones were read by immunoSEQ multiplex PCR, and TCRdb kept only the in-frame ones, dropping some. Of some 170,000 clones in the sample, more than 80% were seen once. The data were taken from a study of cytomegalovirus exposure and HLA in healthy donors. Study outcomes and limitations: As a later analysis showed, several of the most significant clusters appeared to be linked to common viral pathogens.

The sample was PBMCs. This sequence was found in a woman aged 25 to 39 in good health and CMV-seropositive. The chain has TRBV9 and TRBJ2-5; the D is unclear. The tail of the sequence fits TRBJ2-7 better, so the J call may be wrong. CDR3 nucleotides: TGTGCCAGCAGCCCCCTCTCCTCCTACGAGCAGTACTTC. As protein: CASSPLSSYEQYF.